Listed below are T cell receptor beta chains from one sample, sequenced in a study of blood T cells in healthy people across ages. TCRdb re-derived calls from the 5' RACE reads in MiXCR, one entry per CDR3 protein. Here the sample spans approximately 1.5 million distinct CDR3 sequences, about 35% being singletons. Sequenced sample: blood. The receptors were sampled from a woman in her 30s in good health. Both conserved end residues are part of each CDR3. D genes are given only for firm matches. Not all rows give a size; the values are once, few, many and, for expanded clones, a class.

TRBJ2-5 TRBV15 few TRBD2 TGTGCCACCAGCAGAGATGCGGGAGGAGCGGAGACCCAGTACTTC CATSRDAGGAETQYF
TRBJ1-1 TRBV7-9 - - TGTGCCAGGGAAAGGACAGAGCACACTGAAGCTTTCTTT CARERTEHTEAFF
TRBJ2-1 TRBV20-1 few TRBD2 TGCAGTGCCTTGGGGCTAGCGGGAGAAAATGAGCAGTTCTTC CSALGLAGENEQFF
TRBJ2-5 TRBV5-6 - TRBD1 TGTACCAGCAGTCACGGACAGGCGGGCCAAGAGACCCAGTACTTC CTSSHGQAGQETQYF
TRBJ1-2 TRBV20-1 few - TGCAGTGCGGACCAGGGCGTCTATGGCTACACCTTC CSADQGVYGYTF
TRBJ1-5 TRBV6-2/TRBV6-3 - - TGTGCCAGCAGTAATAGGGGCGGATATAGCAATCAGCCCCAGCATTTT CASSNRGGYSNQPQHF
TRBJ2-7 TRBV6-1 - TRBD2 TGTGCCAGCAATGATCGGAGACTAGCGGACTTCGAGCAGTACTTC CASNDRRLADFEQYF
TRBJ1-4 TRBV28 - TRBD1 TGTGCCAGCAGCCCAAAAGGACAGGGGAGATTTGAAAAACTGTTTTTT CASSPKGQGRFEKLFF
TRBJ1-6 TRBV11-1 - TRBD1 TGTGCCAGCAGCTTCAGGACAGGGTCGAATTCACCCCTCCACTTT CASSFRTGSNSPLHF
TRBJ2-5 TRBV20-1 - - TGCAGTGCTAGTCCCCCAGGCAGGGAAGAGACCCAGTACTTC CSASPPGREETQYF
TRBJ2-7 TRBV24-1 - - TGTGCCACCAGTGCCTCGGACCGGGCCTACGAGCAGTACTTC CATSASDRAYEQYF
TRBJ2-3 TRBV20-1 few - TGCAGTGCTAGAGATCCTTTGGTAGAGGATACGCAGTATTTT CSARDPLVEDTQYF
TRBJ2-2 TRBV29-1 - TRBD1 TGCAGCGTTGAAAGGACAGGGGGCCCCGGGGAGCTGTTTTTT CSVERTGGPGELFF
TRBJ2-1 TRBV2 - TRBD1 TGTGTCAGCAGCGGGACAGGGAACAATGAGCAGTTCTTC CVSSGTGNNEQFF
TRBJ2-7 TRBV14 - - TGTGCCAGCAGCCAAGTAGGCTGGTTCTACGAGCAGTACTTC CASSQVGWFYEQYF
TRBJ1-2 TRBV10-2 few - TGCGCCAGCAGTCCCCTCCGGGACGGGAACTATGGCTACACCTTC CASSPLRDGNYGYTF
TRBJ2-7 TRBV18 - TRBD1 TGTGCCAGCTCGCATGGACAGGCCCACCTCTTCGAGCAGTACTTC CASSHGQAHLFEQYF
TRBJ2-3 TRBV29-1 many TRBD2 TGCAGCGTTACGGCCCCGGGCGGGAGGTCAGATACGCAGTATTTT CSVTAPGGRSDTQYF
TRBJ2-7 TRBV5-1 - - TGCGCCAGCAGCGCACGCATTGGGGACGAGCAGTACTTC CASSARIGDEQYF
TRBJ2-5 TRBV7-7 - - TGTGCCAGCAGCTTAGGGGTAGCAGTTTATCAAGAGACCCAGTACTTC CASSLGVAVYQETQYF
TRBJ1-5 TRBV20-1 once - TGCAGTGCTAGCTACAATAGCAATCAGCCCCGGCATTTT CSASYNSNQPRHF
TRBJ1-6 TRBV7-2 - - TGTACCGCCGCCCTGGGGGCCAATTCACCCCTCCACTTT CTAALGANSPLHF
TRBJ1-1 TRBV7-3 few TRBD1 TGTGCCAGCAGCATTAACAGGGGGACTGAAGCTTTCTTT CASSINRGTEAFF
TRBJ2-1 TRBV4-1 - TRBD2 TGCGCCAGCAGACCTTTCAGCGGGCCGGGGGGGAATGAGCAGTTCTTC CASRPFSGPGGNEQFF
TRBJ1-1 TRBV20-1 few - TGCAGTGCCCTTACATTCAGGGGCACTGAAGCTTTCTTT CSALTFRGTEAFF
TRBJ1-5 TRBV20-1 - - TGCAGTGCCTGGGGGCGCGGGACGCATCGGCCCCAGCATTTT CSAWGRGTHRPQHF
TRBJ2-3 TRBV11-2 few TRBD1 TGTGCCAGCAGCCCCAACCTTCGACAGGGTTGGGGCACAGATACGCAGTATTTT CASSPNLRQGWGTDTQYF
TRBJ2-6 TRBV20-1 - - TGCAGTGCTAGAGATCGGGACGGGAGCTCTGAGGCCAACGTCCTGACTTTC CSARDRDGSSEANVLTF
TRBJ2-1 TRBV27 - - TGTGCCAGCAGACCGAGACCAGAGCGGCCCAATGAGCAGTTCTTC CASRPRPERPNEQFF
TRBJ2-7 TRBV11-2 - TRBD1 TGTGCCAGCAGCTTAGCCTTTGGACAGGGCTCCTACGAGCAGTACTTC CASSLAFGQGSYEQYF
TRBJ2-2 TRBV2 - TRBD2 TGTGCCAGCGGGGGACTAGCGGAGAACACCGGGGAGCTGTTTTTT CASGGLAENTGELFF
TRBJ1-2 TRBV27 many - TGTGCCAGCAGTCCCCTCGGCTATGGCTACACCTTC CASSPLGYGYTF
TRBJ1-1 TRBV20-1 few - TGCAGTGCTACCGCAGGGATAAACACTGAAGCTTTCTTT CSATAGINTEAFF
TRBJ2-5 TRBV6-1 - TRBD1 TGTGCCAACAGTGAACCACATTTAGGGACAGGGTTGGAGACCCAGTACTTC CANSEPHLGTGLETQYF
TRBJ2-3 TRBV6-6 - - TGTGCCAGCAGTTACTCGCACGGCACAGATACGCAGTATTTT CASSYSHGTDTQYF
TRBJ2-7 TRBV28 - TRBD2 TGTGCCAGCAGGGGGGGGGTCTACGAGCAGTACTTC CASRGGVYEQYF
TRBJ1-4 TRBV11-2 - - TGTGCCAGCAGCTCTGGGAGTCGAGGGGAAAAACTGTTTTTT CASSSGSRGEKLFF
TRBJ1-6 TRBV3-1 - - TGTGCCAGCAGTTCGGCCAGAGATTCACCCCTCCACTTT CASSSARDSPLHF
TRBJ1-1 TRBV10-3 - - TGTGCCATCAGCGCGGGGAGGACTGAAGCTTTCTTT CAISAGRTEAFF
TRBJ1-2 TRBV29-1 many TRBD1 TGCAGCGTGGGACAGTCTAACTATGGCTACACCTTC CSVGQSNYGYTF
TRBJ2-5 TRBV9 few - TGTGCCAGCAGCGTAGGGTTCCAAAACGCCCTGTACCACCAAGAGACCCAGTACTTC CASSVGFQNALYHQETQYF